Described below is a single T cell receptor (beta chain) sequence and its context. This clonotype has ten or more counts. Its antigen is still unknown. Base qualities are not recorded, but no much larger clone differs from it by a single base. This specimen comes from a study of tumor-infiltrating lymphocytes in oesophageal squamous cell carcinoma (dated by TCRdb to between 2015 and 2016). From the germline V gene (reference sequence), CDR1 is WNHNN and CDR2 is SYGVQD. The germline ends are 11 bases apart after V is trimmed by 5 bases and J by 7 bases. Including cysteine and phenylalanine, the CDR3 has 12 amino acids. Solely the CDR3 DNA is kept, with 36 bases framed from the first base. Libraries came from PCR. The run used an Illumina HiSeq 2000. TCRdb redid the processing of the public reads, applying fastp at Q25 and MiXCR, and retained in-frame beta chains. Rows with a matching CDR3 protein are joined into one entry that keeps the most common DNA and genes. Present in this sample are over 10,000 distinct CDR3 sequences, more than 45% of which were seen just once. The ten largest account for about 30% of the sample.

The rearrangement combines TRBV10-1 with TRBJ1-1; no confident D gene assignment can be made. This clonotype was obtained from a female donor with esophageal squamous cell carcinoma. The sequenced sample was esophageal tumor tissue. The CDR3 protein is CASSYGNSEAFF. The DNA sequence is TGCGCCAGCAGTTACGGGAATAGTGAAGCTTTCTTT.